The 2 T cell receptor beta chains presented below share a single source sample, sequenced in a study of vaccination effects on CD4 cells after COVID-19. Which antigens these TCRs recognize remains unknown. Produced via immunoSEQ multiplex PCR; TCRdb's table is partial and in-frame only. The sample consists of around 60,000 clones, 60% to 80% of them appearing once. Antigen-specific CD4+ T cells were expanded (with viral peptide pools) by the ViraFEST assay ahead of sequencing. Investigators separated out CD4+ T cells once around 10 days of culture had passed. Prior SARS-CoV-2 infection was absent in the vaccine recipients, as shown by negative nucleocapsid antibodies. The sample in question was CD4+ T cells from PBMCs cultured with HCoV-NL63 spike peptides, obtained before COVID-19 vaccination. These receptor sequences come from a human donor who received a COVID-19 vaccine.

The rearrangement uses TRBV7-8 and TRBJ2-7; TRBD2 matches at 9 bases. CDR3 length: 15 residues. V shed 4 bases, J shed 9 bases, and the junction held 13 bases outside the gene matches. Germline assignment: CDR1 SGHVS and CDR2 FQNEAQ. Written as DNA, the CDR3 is TGTGCCAGCAGCTCATCCCCGGCTAGCGGGGAACGGCAGTACGTC. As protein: CASSSSPASGERQYV.

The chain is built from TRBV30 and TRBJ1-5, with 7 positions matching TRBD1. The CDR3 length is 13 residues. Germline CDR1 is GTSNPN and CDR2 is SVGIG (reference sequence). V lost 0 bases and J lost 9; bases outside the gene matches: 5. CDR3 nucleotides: TGTGCCTGGAGTGTACAGGGGCTCGGGCCCCAGCATTTT. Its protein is CAWSVQGLGPQHF.